Reported below is one T cell receptor (beta chain). Likely a read error: the CDR3 ends without its conserved phenylalanine or tryptophan. The data stem from a study of OX40 agonist ivuxolimab in advanced cancers. Sequencing used immunoSEQ multiplex PCR; TCRdb keeps in-frame clones, though not all of them. Of approximately 78,000 clones in the sample, more than 70% are singletons; the top ten hold about 6.9%. Germline CDR1 is SQVTM and CDR2 is ANQGSEA. V dropped 6 bases and J dropped 2 bases, with 11 bases sitting between them. The CDR3 runs 12 residues. This material consisted of CD4+ or CD8+ T cells sorted from blood, taken in a trial of the OX40 agonist ivuxolimab. The sequence came from an adult with an advanced solid tumor such as melanoma, head and neck, liver or kidney cancer. The chain recombines TRBV29-1 with TRBJ2-7; D is perhaps TRBD1 (6 bases). This CDR3 reads CSVVDRTYEQYL. CDR3 in DNA: TGCAGCGTCGTCGACAGGACCTACGAGCAGTACCTC.